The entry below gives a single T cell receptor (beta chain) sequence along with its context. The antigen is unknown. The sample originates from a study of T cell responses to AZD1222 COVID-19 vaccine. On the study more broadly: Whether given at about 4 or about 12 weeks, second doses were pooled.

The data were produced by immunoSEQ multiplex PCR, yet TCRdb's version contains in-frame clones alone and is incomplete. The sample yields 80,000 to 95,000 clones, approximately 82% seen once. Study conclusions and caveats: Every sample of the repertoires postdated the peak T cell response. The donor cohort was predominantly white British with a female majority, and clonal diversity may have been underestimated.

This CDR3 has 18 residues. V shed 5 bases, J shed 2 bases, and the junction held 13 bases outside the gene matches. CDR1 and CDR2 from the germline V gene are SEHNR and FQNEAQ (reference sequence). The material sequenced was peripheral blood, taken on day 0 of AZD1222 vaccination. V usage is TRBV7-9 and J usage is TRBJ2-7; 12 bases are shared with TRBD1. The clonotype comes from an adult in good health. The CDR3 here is CASSPHGTGGLRPYEQYF. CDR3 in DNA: TGTGCCAGCAGCCCACACGGGACAGGGGGCCTAAGACCCTACGAGCAGTACTTC.